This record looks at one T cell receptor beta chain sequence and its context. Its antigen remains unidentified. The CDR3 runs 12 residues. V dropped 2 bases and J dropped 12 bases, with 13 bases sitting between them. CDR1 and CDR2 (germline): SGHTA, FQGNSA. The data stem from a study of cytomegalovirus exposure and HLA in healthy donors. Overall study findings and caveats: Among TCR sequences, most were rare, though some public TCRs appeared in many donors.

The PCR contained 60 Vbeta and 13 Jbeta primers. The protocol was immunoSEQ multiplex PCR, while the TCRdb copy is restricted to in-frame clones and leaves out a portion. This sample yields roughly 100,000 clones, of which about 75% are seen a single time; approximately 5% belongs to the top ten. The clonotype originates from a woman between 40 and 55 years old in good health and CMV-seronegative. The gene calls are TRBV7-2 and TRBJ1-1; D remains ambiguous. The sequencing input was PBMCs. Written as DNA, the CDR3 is TGTGCCAGCAGCTTATTTACAGACACGTCTTTCTTT. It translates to CASSLFTDTSFF.